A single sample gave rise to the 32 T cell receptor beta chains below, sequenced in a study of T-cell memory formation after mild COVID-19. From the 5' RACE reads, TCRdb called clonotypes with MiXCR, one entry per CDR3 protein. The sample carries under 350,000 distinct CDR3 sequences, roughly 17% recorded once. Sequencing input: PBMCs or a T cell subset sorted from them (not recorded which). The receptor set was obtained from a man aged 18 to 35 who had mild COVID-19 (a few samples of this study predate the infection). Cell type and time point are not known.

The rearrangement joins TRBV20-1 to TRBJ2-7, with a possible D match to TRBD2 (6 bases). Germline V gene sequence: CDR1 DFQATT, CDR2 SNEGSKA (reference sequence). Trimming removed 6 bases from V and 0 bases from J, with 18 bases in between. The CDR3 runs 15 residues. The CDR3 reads CSASPRDWGSYEQYF. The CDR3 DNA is TGCAGTGCCAGCCCAAGGGACTGGGGCTCCTACGAGCAGTACTTC.

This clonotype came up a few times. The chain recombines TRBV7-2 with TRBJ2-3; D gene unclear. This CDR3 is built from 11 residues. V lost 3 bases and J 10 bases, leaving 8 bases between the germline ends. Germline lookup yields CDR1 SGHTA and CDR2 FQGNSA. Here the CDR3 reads CASSFQGPQYF. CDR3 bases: TGTGCCAGCAGCTTTCAAGGCCCGCAGTATTTT.

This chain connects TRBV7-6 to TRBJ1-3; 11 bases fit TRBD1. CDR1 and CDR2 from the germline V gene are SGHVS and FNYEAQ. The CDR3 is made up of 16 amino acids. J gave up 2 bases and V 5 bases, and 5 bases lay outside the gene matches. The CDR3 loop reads CASSQRTGGTGNTIYF. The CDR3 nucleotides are TGTGCCAGCAGCCAAAGGACAGGGGGCACTGGAAACACCATATATTTT.

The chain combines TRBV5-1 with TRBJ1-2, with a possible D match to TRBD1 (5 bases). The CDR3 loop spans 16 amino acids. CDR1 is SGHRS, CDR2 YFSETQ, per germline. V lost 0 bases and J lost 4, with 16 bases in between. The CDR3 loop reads CASSLVGQGQTYGYTF. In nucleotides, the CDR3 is TGCGCCAGCAGCTTGGTTGGGCAGGGTCAGACCTATGGCTACACCTTC.

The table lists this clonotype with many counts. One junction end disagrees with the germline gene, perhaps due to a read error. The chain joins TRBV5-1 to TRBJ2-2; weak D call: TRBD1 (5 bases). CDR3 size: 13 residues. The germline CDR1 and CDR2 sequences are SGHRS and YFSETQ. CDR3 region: CASSLQDTGELFF. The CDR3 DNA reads TGTGCCAGCAGCCTACAGGACACCGGGGAGCTGTTTTTT.

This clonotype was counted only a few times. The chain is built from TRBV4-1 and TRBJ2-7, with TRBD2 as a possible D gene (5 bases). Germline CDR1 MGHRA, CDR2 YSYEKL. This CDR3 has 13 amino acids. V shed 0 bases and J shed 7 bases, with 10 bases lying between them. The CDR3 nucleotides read TGCGCCAGCAGCCAAGAGTGGGGAGAGGAGCAGTACGTC. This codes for CASSQEWGEEQYV.

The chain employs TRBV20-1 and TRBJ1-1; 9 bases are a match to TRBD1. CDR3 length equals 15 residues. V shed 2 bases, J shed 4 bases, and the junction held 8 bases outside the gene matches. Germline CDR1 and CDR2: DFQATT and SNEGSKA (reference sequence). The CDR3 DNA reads TGCAGTGCTAGACCTGATGGGACAGGGAGCACTGAAGCTTTCTTT. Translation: CSARPDGTGSTEAFF.

The CDR3 DNA reads as TGTGCCAGCAGCGTAGTCACAGGGGGTACTTCCTACGAGCAGTACGTC. Its translation is CASSVVTGGTSYEQYV. The chain uses TRBV9 and TRBJ2-7; 8 bases match TRBD1. Germline V gives CDR1 SGDLS, CDR2 YYNGEE. Trimming took 0 bases from V and 1 from J; bases not matched to a gene: 6. This CDR3 is built from 16 residues.

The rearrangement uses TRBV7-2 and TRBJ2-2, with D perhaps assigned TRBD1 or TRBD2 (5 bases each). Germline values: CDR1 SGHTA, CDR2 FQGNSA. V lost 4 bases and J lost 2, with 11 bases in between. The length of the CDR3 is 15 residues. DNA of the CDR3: TGTGCCAGCAGCTCCCTTGGGGGAAACACCGGGGAGCTGTTTTTT. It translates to CASSSLGGNTGELFF.

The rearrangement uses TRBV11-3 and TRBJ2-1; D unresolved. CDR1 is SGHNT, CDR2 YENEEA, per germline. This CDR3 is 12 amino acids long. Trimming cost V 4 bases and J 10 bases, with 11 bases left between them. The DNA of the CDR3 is TGTGCCAGCAGCTCCCGCGAACCCGAGCAGTTCTTC. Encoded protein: CASSSREPEQFF.

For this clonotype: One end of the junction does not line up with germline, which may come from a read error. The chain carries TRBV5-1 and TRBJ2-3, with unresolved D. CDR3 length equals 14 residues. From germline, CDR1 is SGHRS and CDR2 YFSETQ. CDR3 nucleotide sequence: TGCGCCACCAGCCGCGCGGTTAGCACAGATACGCAGTATTTT. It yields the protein CATSRAVSTDTQYF.

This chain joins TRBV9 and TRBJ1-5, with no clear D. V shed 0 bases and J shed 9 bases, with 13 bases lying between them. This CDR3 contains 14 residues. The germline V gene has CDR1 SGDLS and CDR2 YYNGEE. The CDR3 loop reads CASSVGDGLGPQHF. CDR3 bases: TGTGCCAGCAGCGTAGGCGACGGACTTGGGCCCCAGCATTTT.

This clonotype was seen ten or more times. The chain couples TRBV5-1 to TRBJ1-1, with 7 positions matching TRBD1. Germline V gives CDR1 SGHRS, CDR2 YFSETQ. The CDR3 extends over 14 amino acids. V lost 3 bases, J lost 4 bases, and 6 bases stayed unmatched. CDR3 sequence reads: CASSYGTAGTEAFF. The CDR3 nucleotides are TGCGCCAGCAGCTATGGGACAGCGGGCACTGAAGCTTTCTTT. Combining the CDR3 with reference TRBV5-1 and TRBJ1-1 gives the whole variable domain KAGVTQTPRYLIKTRGQQVTLSCSPISGHRSVSWYQQTPGQGLQFLFEYFSETQRNKGNFPGRFSGRQFSNSRSEMNVSTLELGDSALYLCASSYGTAGTEAFFGQGTRLTVV.

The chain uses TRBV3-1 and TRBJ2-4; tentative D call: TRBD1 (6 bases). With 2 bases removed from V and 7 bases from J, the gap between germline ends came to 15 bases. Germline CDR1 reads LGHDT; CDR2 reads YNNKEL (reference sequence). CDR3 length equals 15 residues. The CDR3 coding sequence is TGTGCCAGCAGCCAAACACCAGGGGAGTTCAACATTCAGTACTTC. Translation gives CASSQTPGEFNIQYF.

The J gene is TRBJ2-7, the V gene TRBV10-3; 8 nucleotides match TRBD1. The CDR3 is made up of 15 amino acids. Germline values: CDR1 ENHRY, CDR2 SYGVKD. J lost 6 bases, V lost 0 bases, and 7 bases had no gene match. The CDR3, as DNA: TGTGCCATCAGTGAGTCGGGGCAGGGGGCGATCGAGCAGTACGTC. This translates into CAISESGQGAIEQYV.

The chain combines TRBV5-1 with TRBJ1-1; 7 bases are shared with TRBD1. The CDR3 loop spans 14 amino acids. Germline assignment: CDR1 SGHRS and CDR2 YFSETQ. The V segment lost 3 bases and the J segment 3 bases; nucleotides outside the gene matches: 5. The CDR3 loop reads CASSSEQGYTEAFF. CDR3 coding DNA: TGCGCCAGCAGCTCTGAACAGGGGTACACTGAAGCTTTCTTT.

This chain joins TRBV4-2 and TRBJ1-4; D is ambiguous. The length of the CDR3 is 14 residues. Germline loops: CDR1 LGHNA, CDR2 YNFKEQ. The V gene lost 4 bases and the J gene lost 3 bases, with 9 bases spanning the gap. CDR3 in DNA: TGTGCCAGCAGCCCTCAGGACTCTAATGAAAAACTGTTTTTT. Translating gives CASSPQDSNEKLFF.

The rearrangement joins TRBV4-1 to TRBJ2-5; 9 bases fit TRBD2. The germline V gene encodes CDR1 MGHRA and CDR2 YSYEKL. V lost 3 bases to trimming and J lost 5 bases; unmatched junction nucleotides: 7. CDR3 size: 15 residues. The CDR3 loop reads CASSQPGLATETQYF. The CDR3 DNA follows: TGCGCCAGCAGCCAGCCGGGACTAGCTACCGAGACCCAGTACTTC.

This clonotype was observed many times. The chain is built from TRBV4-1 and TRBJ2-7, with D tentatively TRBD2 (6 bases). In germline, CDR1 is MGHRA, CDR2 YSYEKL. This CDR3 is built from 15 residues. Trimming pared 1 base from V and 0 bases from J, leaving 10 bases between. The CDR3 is CASSQGLVVSYEQYF. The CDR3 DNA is TGCGCCAGCAGCCAAGGACTAGTGGTCTCCTACGAGCAGTACTTC.

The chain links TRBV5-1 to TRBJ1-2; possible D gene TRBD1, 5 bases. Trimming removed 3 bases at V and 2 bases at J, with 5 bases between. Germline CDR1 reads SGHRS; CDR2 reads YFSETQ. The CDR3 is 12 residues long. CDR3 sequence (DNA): TGCGCCAGCAGCTGGACAAACTATGGCTACACCTTC. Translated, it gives CASSWTNYGYTF.

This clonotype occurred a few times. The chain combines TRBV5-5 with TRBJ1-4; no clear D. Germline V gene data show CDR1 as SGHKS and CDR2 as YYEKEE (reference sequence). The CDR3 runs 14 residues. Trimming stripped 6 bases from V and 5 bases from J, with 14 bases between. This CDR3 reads CASKGHTSNEKLFF. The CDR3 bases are TGTGCCAGCAAGGGCCATACTTCAAATGAAAAACTGTTTTTT.

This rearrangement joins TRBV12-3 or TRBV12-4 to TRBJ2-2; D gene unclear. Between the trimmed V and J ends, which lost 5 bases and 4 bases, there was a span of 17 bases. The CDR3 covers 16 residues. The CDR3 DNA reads TGTGCCAGCAGTCCACTCACACAACCCAGCACCGGGGAGCTGTTTTTT. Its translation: CASSPLTQPSTGELFF.

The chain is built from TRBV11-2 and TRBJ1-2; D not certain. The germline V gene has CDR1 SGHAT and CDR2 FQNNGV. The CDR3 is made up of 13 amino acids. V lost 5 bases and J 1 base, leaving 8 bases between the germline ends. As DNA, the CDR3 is TGTGCCAGCAGCACCTCAGATAACTATGGCTACACCTTC. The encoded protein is CASSTSDNYGYTF.

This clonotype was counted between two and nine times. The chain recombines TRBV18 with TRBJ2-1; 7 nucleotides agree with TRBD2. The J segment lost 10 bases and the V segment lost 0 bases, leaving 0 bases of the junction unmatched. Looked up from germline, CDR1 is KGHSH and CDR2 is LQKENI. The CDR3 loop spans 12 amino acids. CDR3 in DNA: TGTGCCAGCTCACCACCGGGGGGGGAGCAGTTCTTC. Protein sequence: CASSPPGGEQFF.

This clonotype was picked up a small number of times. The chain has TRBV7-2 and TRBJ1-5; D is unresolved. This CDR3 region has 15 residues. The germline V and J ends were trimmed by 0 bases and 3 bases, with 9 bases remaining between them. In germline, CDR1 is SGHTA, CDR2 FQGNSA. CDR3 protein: CASSLAAVYNQPQHF. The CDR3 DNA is TGTGCCAGCAGCTTAGCGGCCGTTTACAATCAGCCCCAGCATTTT.

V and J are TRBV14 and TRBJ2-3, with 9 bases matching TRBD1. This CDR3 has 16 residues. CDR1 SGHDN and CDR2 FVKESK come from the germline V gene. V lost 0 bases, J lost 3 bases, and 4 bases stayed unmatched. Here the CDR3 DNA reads TGTGCCAGCAGCCAAGATGAGGACAGGGGAACAGATACGCAGTATTTT. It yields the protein CASSQDEDRGTDTQYF.

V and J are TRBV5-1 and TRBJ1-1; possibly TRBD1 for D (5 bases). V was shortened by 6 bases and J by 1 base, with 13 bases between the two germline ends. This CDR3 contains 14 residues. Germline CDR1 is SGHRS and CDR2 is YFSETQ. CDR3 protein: CASNNGGANTEAFF. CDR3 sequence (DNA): TGCGCCAGCAACAACGGGGGTGCGAACACTGAAGCTTTCTTT. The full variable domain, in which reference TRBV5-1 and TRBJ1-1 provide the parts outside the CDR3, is KAGVTQTPRYLIKTRGQQVTLSCSPISGHRSVSWYQQTPGQGLQFLFEYFSETQRNKGNFPGRFSGRQFSNSRSEMNVSTLELGDSALYLCASNNGGANTEAFFGQGTRLTVV.

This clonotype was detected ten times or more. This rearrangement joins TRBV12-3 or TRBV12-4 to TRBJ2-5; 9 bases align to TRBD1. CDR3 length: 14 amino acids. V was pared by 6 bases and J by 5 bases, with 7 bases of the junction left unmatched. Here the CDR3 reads CASRPGQGGETQYF. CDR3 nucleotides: TGTGCCAGCAGGCCGGGACAGGGAGGGGAGACCCAGTACTTC.

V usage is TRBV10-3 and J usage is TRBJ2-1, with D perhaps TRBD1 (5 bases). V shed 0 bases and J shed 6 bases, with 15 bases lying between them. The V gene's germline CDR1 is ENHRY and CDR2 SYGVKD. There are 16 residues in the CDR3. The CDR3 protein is CAISESGSGIPNEQFF. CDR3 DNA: TGTGCCATCAGTGAGTCGGGGTCAGGGATCCCCAATGAGCAGTTCTTC.

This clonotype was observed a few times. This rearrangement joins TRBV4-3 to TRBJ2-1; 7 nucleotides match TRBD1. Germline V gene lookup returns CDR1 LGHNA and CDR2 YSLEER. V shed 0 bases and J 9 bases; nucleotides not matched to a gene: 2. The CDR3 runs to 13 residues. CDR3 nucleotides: TGCGCCAGCAGCCAAGAGGACAGGATTGAGCAGTTCTTC. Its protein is CASSQEDRIEQFF.

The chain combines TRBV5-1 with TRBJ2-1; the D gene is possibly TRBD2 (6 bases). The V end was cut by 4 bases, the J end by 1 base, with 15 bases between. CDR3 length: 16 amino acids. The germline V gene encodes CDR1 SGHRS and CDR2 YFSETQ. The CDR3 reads CASSPRGIVSYNEQFF. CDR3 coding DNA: TGCGCCAGCAGCCCGCGGGGTATTGTATCCTACAATGAGCAGTTCTTC.

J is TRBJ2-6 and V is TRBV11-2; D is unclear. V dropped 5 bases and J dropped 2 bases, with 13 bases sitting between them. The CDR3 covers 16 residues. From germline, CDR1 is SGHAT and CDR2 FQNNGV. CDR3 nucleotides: TGTGCCAGCAGCCGCGACTCCAGACCTGGGGCCAACGTCCTGACTTTC. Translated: CASSRDSRPGANVLTF.